This T cell receptor (beta chain) was profiled in a study of blood T cell repertoires in COVID-19. At the level of the study: Acute-phase and convalescent COVID-19 samples originated in the United States, Italy and Spain.

Original handling: Reference gene primer amplification in the assay estimated nucleated cell counts. Repertoires were generated with immunoSEQ multiplex PCR, while TCRdb's copy carries only in-frame clones and drops some. From that table come the V and J calls and clone size; the DNA was used to work out D and trimming. The repertoire consists of roughly 200,000 clones, with 65% to 85% occurring once and the leading ten covering about 8%. Germline-derived CDR1 and CDR2 are KGHSH and LQKENI. V trimming: 3 bases; J trimming: 5 bases; junction bases outside the gene matches: 6. This CDR3 has 15 amino acids. This clone was observed once.

Specimen: peripheral blood. V gene TRBV18 combines with J gene TRBJ2-7; 11 bases are a match to TRBD1. The TCR sequence derives from an elderly woman with acute or convalescent COVID-19. The CDR3 spells CASSPGQGAFNEQYF. CDR3 nucleotide sequence: TGTGCCAGCTCACCCGGACAGGGGGCATTTAACGAGCAGTACTTC.